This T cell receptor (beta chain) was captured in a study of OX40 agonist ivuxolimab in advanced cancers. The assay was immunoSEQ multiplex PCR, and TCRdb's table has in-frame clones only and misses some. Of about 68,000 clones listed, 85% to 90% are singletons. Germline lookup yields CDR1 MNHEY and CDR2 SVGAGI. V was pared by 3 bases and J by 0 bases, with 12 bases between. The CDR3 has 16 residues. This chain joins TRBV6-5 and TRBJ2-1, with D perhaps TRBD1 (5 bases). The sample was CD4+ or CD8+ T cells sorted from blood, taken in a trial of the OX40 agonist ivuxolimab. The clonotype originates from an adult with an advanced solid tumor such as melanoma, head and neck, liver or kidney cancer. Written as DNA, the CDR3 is TGTGCCAGCAGTTATTGGGGCGGAAGCTCCTACAATGAGCAGTTCTTC. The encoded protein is CASSYWGGSSYNEQFF.